This TCR beta chain was recovered during a study of blood T cell repertoires in COVID-19. On the study more broadly: The United States, Italy and Spain were the sources of the acute and convalescent COVID-19 samples. The cDNA or gDNA used as material had been derived from T cells, B-cell-depleted T cells, or PBMCs.

In the authors' methods: Estimation of nucleated cell counts relied on the amplification of reference gene primers. Measured with immunoSEQ multiplex PCR; TCRdb has only the in-frame clones, and not every one. V and J calls and clone size are copied from that table; D and trimming were computed from the DNA. This sample has about 80,000 clones; 65% to 90% occur once, and the top ten carry roughly 9.3%. The germline V gene encodes CDR1 MNHEY and CDR2 SVGAGI. Trimming removed 5 bases at V and 2 bases at J, with 13 bases between. This CDR3 is 15 amino acids long. The genes are TRBV6-5 and TRBJ1-5; D is perhaps TRBD1 (5 bases). The receptor comes from a man aged 45-65 years with COVID-19, enrolled during active disease. The sequencing sample was made of peripheral blood. The CDR3 loop is CASSPQSGGNQPQHF. DNA for the CDR3: TGTGCCAGCAGTCCCCAATCGGGGGGCAATCAGCCCCAGCATTTT.